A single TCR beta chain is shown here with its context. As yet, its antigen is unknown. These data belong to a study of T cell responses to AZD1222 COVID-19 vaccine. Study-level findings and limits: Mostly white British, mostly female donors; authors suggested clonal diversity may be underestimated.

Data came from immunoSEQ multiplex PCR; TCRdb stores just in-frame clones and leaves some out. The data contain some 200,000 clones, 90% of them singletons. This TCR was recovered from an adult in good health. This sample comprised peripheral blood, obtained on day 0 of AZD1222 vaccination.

CDR3 DNA sequence: TGTGCCAGCGCGGTATTTCAGCCCCAGCATTTT. It is translated as CASAVFQPQHF. The chain couples TRBV6-5 to TRBJ1-5; no definite D call. The V end lost 8 bases, the J end lost 6 bases, and 8 bases lay between the germline ends. Germline lookup yields CDR1 MNHEY and CDR2 SVGAGI. The CDR3 has 11 amino acids.